This T cell receptor beta chain was retrieved from a study of blood T cell repertoires in COVID-19 (dated by TCRdb to 2018 to 2021). Describing the broader study: Samples from collaborators originated in the United States, Italy and Spain and spanned both the acute and convalescent phases of COVID-19. The repertoires were released in a freely available public database intended as a resource for research on the immune response to SARS-CoV-2. A de-identified subject ID, COVID-19 status, age in years and sex were almost always included in the sample metadata. The prospective study material was composed of cDNA or gDNA derived from T cells, B-cell-depleted T cells, or PBMCs. The samples were drawn from two sources: the first 160 participants of the ongoing ImmuneRACE study, and 1,000 to 1,500 subjects contributed by 6 global collaborators. The dataset comprised deeply sampled blood TCRbeta repertoires from subjects exposed to, actively infected with, or recovered from COVID-19. Where available, HLA class I and class II types were taken from metadata supplied by the sample provider and were not determined by assay-based typing.

General study outcomes and caveats: Clinical and demographic metadata were provided uncurated, with the amount varying by source and participant.

Looking up the germline V gene (reference sequence) yields CDR1 GTSNPN and CDR2 SVGIG. The junction carries 17 bases between V and J, which are trimmed by 0 bases and 5 bases respectively. Its CDR3 holds 15 amino acids, cysteine through valine. Of the read, only the CDR3 DNA is kept; its 45 bases are in frame from base 1. TCRbeta CDR3 regions were amplified from genomic DNA using the immunoSEQ Assay, a bias-controlled multiplex PCR. Per the original workflow: The number of nucleated cells in each sample was estimated by amplification of reference gene primers within the assay. Sequence reads were collapsed and filtered to measure the absolute abundance of every unique TCRbeta CDR3 rearrangement. For each sample, productive Simpson clonality was calculated as the square root of Simpson's diversity index across productive rearrangements. The immuneACCESS repertoire file appears here via TCRdb, limited to in-frame rearrangements. These files lack a portion of the clones; in checked studies, under half of the deficit traces to unresolved V genes, and the cause of the others is not known. The V and J calls and clone size are taken from that table; D and trimming were inferred from the DNA. In all, the sample holds about 210,000 clones, and 70% to 90% of those were seen once. The ten largest account for about 4.8% of the sample.

Concerning this clone: Its antigen remains unidentified. No base qualities exist here, and no much larger clone lies one base off it.

Whole blood was collected in K2EDTA tubes by collaborating institutions according to the institutions' own protocols. For TCRbeta analysis, collaborators shipped samples as frozen whole blood, isolated PBMCs, or DNA extracted from either of those sample types. This TCR derives from a middle-aged woman with acute or convalescent COVID-19. The specimen sequenced was peripheral blood. The chain was built from TRBV30 and TRBJ2-7; the D gene is perhaps TRBD2, on 6 matching bases. Read as DNA, the sequence is TGTGCCTGGAGTGTCCTTCTAGGAGGGTCCCACGAGCAGTACGTC. Protein translation: CAWSVLLGGSHEQYV.